The rows below give T cell receptor beta chains drawn from one sample of a study of prognosis after radiotherapy for stage I lung cancer. TCRdb re-called the multiplex PCR reads through MiXCR, storing one row per CDR3 protein. The data contain around 15,000 distinct CDR3 sequences, 35% to 45% of them seen just once; the ten biggest clones take up about two fifths. The sequencing here drew on PBMCs, taken before or after stereotactic body radiation therapy (not recorded which). All receptors come from a donor aged 50 or older with non-small cell lung cancer. Both conserved end residues are trimmed from each CDR3. A D gene is named only where the DNA matches it firmly.

J: TRBJ2-1
D: NA
V: TRBV7-2
CDR3: ASSRSGPTYNEQF

J: TRBJ2-7
D: TRBD1
V: TRBV5-5
CDR3: ASSPQGEYEQY

J: TRBJ2-3
D: NA
V: TRBV6-5
CDR3: ASSYGNRGTDTQY

J: TRBJ2-1
D: TRBD2
V: TRBV28
CDR3: ASSALAGGRGYNEQF

J: TRBJ2-1
D: TRBD2
V: TRBV24-1
CDR3: ATSDLSSGASSYNEQF

J: TRBJ1-3
D: NA
V: TRBV5-6
CDR3: ASSLSGNTIY

J: TRBJ2-2
D: TRBD1
V: TRBV30
CDR3: AWTLRDRVTGELF

J: TRBJ1-6
D: TRBD1
V: TRBV7-9
CDR3: ASSPGTVESPLH

J: TRBJ1-2
D: NA
V: TRBV5-1
CDR3: ASSLNGGRDGYT

J: TRBJ2-2
D: TRBD2
V: TRBV2
CDR3: ASQGRAVGELF

J: TRBJ2-7
D: TRBD2
V: TRBV6-5
CDR3: ASSSGTSIYEQY

J: TRBJ2-3
D: NA
V: TRBV28
CDR3: ASSGGGYTDTQY

J: TRBJ2-7
D: NA
V: TRBV6-2/TRBV6-3
CDR3: ASSYPGFKLPYEQY